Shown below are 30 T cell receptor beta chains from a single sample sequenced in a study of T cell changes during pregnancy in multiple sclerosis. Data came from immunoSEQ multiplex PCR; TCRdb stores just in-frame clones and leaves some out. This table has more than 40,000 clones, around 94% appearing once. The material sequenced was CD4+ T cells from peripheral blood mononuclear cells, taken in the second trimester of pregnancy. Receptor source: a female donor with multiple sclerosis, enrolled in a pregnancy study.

As DNA, the CDR3 is TGCGCCAGCAGCCAAGAGGGGGGGAATCAGCCCCAGCATTTT. Translated, it gives CASSQEGGNQPQHF. The chain recombines TRBV4-3 with TRBJ1-5; a weak D match, TRBD1 (5 bases). Germline loops: CDR1 LGHNA, CDR2 YSLEER. The length of the CDR3 is 14 residues. V gave up 0 bases and J gave up 4 bases, with 7 bases separating them.

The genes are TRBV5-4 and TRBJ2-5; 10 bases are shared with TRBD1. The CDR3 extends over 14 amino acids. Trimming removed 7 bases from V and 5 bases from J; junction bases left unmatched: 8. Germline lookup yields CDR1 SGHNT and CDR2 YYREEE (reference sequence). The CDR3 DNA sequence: TGTGCCAGCCGCGGACAGGGGGAAAGGGAGACCCAGTACTTC. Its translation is CASRGQGERETQYF.

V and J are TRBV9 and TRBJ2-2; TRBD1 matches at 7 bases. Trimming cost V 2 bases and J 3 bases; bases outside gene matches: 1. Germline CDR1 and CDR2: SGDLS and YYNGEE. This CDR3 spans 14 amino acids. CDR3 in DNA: TGTGCCAGCAGCGTGGGGACAGACACCGGGGAGCTGTTTTTT. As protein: CASSVGTDTGELFF.

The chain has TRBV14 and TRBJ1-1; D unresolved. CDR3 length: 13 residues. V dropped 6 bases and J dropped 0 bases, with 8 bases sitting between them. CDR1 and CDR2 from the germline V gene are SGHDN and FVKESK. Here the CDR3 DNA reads TGTGCCAGCAGAGAACAGATGAACACTGAAGCTTTCTTT. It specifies CASREQMNTEAFF.

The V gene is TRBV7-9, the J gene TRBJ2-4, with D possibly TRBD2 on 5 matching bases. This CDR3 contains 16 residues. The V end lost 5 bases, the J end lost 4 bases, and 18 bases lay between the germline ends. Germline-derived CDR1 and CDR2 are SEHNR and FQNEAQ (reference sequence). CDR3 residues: CASSPGVMGLKNIQYF. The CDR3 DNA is TGTGCCAGCAGCCCCGGGGTGATGGGGTTAAAAAACATTCAGTACTTC.

Here the CDR3 DNA reads TGTGCCAGCTCACCAGATCGATCGAGCACTGAAGCTTTCTTT. Protein: CASSPDRSSTEAFF. J is TRBJ1-1 and V is TRBV18; D is unresolved. Trimming removed 2 bases from V and 4 bases from J, with 11 bases in between. The length of the CDR3 is 14 residues. The germline gives CDR1 KGHSH, CDR2 LQKENI.

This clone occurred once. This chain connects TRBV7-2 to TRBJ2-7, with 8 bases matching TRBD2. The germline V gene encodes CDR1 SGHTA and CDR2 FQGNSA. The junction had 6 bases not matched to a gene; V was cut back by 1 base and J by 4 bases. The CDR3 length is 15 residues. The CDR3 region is CASSLVGAGVYEQYF. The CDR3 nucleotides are TGTGCCAGCAGCTTAGTTGGAGCGGGAGTTTACGAGCAGTACTTC.

CDR3: CASSLGTSPETQYF. For the CDR3, the DNA is TGTGCCAGTAGTTTGGGGACTAGCCCAGAGACCCAGTACTTC. The chain has TRBV19 and TRBJ2-5; 9 bases are shared with TRBD2. The V gene end was trimmed by 5 bases and the J gene end by 4 bases; junction bases not matched to a gene: 5. This CDR3 comprises 14 residues. From germline, CDR1 is LNHDA and CDR2 SQIVND (reference sequence).

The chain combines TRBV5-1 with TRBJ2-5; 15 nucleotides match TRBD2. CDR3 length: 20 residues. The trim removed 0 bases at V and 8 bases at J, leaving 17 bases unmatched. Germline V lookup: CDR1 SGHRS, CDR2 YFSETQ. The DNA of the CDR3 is TGCGCCAGCAGCTTGGTCCCCGAGTGGACTAGCGGGGGGGATCCGGGCACCCAGTACTTC. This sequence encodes CASSLVPEWTSGGDPGTQYF.

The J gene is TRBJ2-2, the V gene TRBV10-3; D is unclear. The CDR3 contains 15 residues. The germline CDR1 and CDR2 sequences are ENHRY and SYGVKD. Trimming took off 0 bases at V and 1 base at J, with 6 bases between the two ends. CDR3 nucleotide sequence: TGTGCCATCAGTGAGTCTATCTTGAACACCGGGGAGCTGTTTTTT. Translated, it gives CAISESILNTGELFF.

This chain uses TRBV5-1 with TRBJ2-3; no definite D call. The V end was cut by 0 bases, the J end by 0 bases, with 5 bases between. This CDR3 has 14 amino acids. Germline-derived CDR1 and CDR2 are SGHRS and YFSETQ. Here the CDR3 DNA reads TGCGCCAGCAGCTTGGTTGGCAGCACAGATACGCAGTATTTT. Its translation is CASSLVGSTDTQYF.

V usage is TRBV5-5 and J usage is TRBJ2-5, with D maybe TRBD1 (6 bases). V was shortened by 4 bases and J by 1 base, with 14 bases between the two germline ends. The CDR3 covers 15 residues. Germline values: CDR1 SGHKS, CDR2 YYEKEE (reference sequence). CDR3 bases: TGTGCCAGCAGCCCTGCCGGGACAATCCAAGAGACCCAGTACTTC. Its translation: CASSPAGTIQETQYF. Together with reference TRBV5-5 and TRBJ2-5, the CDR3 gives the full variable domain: DAGVTQSPTHLIKTRGQQVTLRCSPISGHKSVSWYQQVLGQGPQFIFQYYEKEERGRGNFPDRFSARQFPNYSSELNVNALLLGDSALYLCASSPAGTIQETQYFGPGTRLLVL.

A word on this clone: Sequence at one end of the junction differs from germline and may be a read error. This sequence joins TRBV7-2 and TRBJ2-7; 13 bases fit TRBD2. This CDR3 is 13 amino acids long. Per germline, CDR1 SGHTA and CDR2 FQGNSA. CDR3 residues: CASSELAGGHSNF. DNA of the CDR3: TGTGCCAGCAGCGAACTAGCGGGGGGGCACTCGAACTTC.

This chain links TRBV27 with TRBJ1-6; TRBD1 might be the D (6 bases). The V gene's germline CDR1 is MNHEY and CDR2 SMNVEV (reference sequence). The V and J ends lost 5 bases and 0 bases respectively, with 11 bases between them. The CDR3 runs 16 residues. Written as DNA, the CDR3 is TGTGCCAGCAGTGGGGGCCAGAGCTCCTATAATTCACCCCTCCACTTT. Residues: CASSGGQSSYNSPLHF.

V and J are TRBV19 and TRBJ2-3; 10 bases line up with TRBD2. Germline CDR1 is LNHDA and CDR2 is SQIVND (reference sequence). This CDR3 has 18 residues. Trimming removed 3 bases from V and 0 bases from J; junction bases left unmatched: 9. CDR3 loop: CASSIFPSGGTSTDTQYF. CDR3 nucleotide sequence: TGTGCCAGTAGTATCTTTCCTAGCGGGGGAACTAGCACAGATACGCAGTATTTT.

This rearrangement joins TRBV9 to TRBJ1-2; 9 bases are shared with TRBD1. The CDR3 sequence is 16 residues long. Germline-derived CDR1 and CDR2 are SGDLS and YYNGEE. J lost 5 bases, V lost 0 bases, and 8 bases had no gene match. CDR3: CASSVAAQGAPYGYTF. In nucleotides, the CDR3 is TGTGCCAGCAGCGTAGCTGCACAGGGGGCGCCTTATGGCTACACCTTC.

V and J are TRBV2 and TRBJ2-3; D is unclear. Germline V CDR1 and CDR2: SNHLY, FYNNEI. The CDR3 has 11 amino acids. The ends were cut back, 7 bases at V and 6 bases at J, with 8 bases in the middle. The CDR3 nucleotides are TGTGCCAGCACCCCCCGGGATACGCAGTATTTT. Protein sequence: CASTPRDTQYF.

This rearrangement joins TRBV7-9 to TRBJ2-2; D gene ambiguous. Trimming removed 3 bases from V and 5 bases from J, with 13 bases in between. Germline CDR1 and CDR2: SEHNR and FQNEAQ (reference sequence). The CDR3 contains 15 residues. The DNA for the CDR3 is TGTGCCAGCAGCTTCCGGGTAACCCCGACCGGGGAGCTGTTTTTT. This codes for CASSFRVTPTGELFF.

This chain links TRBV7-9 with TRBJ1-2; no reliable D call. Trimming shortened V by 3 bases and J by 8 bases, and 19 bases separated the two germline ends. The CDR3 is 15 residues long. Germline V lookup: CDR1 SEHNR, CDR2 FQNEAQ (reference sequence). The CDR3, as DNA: TGTGCCAGCAGCTTTAGCGCAGCCAAGGCTGGAGGCTACACCTTC. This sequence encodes CASSFSAAKAGGYTF.

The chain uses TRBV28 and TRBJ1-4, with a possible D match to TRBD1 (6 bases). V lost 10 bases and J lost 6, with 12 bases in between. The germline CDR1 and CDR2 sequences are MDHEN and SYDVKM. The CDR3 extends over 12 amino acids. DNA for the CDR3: TGTGCCACTCGACAGGTGGATGAAAAACTGTTTTTT. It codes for CATRQVDEKLFF.

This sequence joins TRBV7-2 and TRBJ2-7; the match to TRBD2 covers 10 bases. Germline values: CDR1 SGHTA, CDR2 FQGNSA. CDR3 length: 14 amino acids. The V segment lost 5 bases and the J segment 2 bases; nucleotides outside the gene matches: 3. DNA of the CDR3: TGTGCCAGCAGCCATACTAGCGGGACCTACGAGCAGTACTTC. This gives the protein CASSHTSGTYEQYF.

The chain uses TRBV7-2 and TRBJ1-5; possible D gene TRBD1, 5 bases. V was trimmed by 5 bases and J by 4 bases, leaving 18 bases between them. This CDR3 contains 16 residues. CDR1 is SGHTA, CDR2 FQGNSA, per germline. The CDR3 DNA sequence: TGTGCCAGCAGCCCCCGGGCAGGGAATTGGAATCAGCCCCAGCATTTT. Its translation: CASSPRAGNWNQPQHF.

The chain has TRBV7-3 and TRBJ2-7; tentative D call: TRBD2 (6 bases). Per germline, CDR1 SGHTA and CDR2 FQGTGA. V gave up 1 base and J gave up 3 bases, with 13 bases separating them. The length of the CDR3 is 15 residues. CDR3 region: CASSLNGVSGYEQYF. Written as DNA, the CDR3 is TGTGCCAGCAGCTTAAATGGCGTTAGCGGCTACGAGCAGTACTTC.

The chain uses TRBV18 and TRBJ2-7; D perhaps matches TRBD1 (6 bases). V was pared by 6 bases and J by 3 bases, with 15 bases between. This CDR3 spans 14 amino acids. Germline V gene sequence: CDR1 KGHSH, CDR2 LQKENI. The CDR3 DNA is TGTGCCAGCTCGAACAGGGCTCGAGGCTACGAGCAGTACTTC. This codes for CASSNRARGYEQYF.

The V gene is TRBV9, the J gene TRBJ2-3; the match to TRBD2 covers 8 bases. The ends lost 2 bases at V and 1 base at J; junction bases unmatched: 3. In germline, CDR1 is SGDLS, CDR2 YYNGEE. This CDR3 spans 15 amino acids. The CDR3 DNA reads TGTGCCAGCAGCGTGTCGCGGGGGGGCACAGATACGCAGTATTTT. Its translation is CASSVSRGGTDTQYF.

CDR3 region: CASSSRQGTSYEQYF. CDR3 DNA sequence: TGTGCCAGCAGTTCCCGACAGGGGACCTCCTACGAGCAGTACTTC. V and J are TRBV28 and TRBJ2-7; 8 nucleotides line up with TRBD1. Looked up from germline, CDR1 is MDHEN and CDR2 is SYDVKM. This CDR3 comprises 15 residues. Trimming took 4 bases from V and 0 from J; bases not matched to a gene: 5.

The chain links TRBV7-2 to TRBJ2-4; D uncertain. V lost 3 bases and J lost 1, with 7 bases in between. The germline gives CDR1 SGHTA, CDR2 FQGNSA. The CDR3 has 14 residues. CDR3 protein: CASSFSSAKNIQYF. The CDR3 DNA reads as TGTGCCAGCAGCTTTTCTTCTGCCAAAAACATTCAGTACTTC.

The CDR3 region is CASLLVALTNEKLFF. The CDR3 DNA sequence: TGTGCCAGTCTCCTCGTCGCGTTAACTAATGAAAAACTGTTTTTT. The chain joins TRBV2 to TRBJ1-4, with D uncertain. The germline gives CDR1 SNHLY, CDR2 FYNNEI. The CDR3 spans 15 residues. The germline V and J ends were trimmed by 9 bases and 1 base, with 15 bases remaining between them.

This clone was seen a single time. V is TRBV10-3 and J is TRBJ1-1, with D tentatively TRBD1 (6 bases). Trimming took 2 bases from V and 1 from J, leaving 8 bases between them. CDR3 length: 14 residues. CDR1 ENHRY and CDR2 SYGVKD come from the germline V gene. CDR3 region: CAISERTENTEAFF. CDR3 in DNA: TGTGCCATCAGTGAGCGGACAGAGAACACTGAAGCTTTCTTT.

This CDR3 reads CASSGQGQNSPLHF. The CDR3 DNA follows: TGTGCCAGCAGCGGACAGGGTCAGAATTCACCCCTCCACTTT. The chain links TRBV6-6 to TRBJ1-6; 8 bases agree with TRBD1. From germline, CDR1 is MNHNY and CDR2 SVGAGI (reference sequence). V lost 6 bases, J lost 7 bases, and 5 bases stayed unmatched. The CDR3 spans 14 residues.